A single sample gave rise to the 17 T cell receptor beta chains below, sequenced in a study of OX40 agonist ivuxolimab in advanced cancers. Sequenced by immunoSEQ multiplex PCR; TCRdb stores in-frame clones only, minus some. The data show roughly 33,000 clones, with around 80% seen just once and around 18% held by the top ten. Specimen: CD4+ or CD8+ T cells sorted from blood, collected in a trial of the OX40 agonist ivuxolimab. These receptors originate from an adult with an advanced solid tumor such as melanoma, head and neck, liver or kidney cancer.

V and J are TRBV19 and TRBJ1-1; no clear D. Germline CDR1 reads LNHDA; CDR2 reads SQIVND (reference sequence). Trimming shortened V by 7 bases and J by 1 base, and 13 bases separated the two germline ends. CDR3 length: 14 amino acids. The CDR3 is CASNLGRQNTEAFF. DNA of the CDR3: TGTGCCAGTAATCTCGGTCGGCAGAACACTGAAGCTTTCTTT.

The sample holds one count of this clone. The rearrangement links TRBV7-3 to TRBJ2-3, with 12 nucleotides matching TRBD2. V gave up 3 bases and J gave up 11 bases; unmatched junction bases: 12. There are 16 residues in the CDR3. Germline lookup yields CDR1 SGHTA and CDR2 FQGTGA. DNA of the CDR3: TGTGCCAGCAGCTTGGTGACTAGCGGGGGTCCAAGGAAGCAGTATTTT. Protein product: CASSLVTSGGPRKQYF. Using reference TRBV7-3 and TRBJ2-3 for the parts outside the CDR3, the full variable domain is GAGVSQTPSNKVTEKGKYVELRCDPISGHTALYWYRQSLGQGPEFLIYFQGTGAADDSGLPNDRFFAVRPEGSVSTLKIQRTERGDSAVYLCASSLVTSGGPRKQYFGPGTRLTVL.

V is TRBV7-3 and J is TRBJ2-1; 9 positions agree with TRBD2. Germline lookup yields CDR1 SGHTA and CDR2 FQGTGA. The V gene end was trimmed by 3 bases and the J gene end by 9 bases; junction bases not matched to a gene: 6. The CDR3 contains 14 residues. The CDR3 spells CASSFQRGDFEQFF. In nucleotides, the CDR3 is TGTGCCAGCAGCTTTCAGCGGGGGGATTTTGAGCAGTTCTTC.

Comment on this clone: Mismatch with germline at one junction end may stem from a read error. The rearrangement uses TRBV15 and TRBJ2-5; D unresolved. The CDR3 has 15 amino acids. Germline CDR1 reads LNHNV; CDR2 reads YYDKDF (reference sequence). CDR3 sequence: CATSGDIGVGQTQYF. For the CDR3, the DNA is TGTGCCACCAGCGGAGATATTGGTGTTGGGCAGACCCAGTACTTC.

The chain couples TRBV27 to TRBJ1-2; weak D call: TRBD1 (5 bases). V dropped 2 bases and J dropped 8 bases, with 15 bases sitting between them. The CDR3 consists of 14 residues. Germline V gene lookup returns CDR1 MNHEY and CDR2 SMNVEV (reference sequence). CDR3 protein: CASSLIFGAGGYTF. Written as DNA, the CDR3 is TGTGCCAGCAGTTTAATTTTCGGGGCGGGGGGCTACACCTTC.

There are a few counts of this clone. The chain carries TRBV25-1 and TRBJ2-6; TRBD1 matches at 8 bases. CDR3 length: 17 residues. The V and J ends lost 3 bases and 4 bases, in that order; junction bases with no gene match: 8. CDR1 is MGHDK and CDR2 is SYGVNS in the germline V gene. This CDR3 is CASSDARGRAGANVLTF. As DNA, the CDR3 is TGTGCCAGCAGTGATGCCAGGGGGCGCGCAGGGGCCAACGTCCTGACTTTC.

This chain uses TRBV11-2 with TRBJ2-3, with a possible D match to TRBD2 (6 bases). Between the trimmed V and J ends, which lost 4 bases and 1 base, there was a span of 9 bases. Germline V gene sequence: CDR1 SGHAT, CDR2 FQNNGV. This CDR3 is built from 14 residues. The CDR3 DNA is TGTGCCAGCAGCTACGGGGGTCGCACAGATACGCAGTATTTT. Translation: CASSYGGRTDTQYF.

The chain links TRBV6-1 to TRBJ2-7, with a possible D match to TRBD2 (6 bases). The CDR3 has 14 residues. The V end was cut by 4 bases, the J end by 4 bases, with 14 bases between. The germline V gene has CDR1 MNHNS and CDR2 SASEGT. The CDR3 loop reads CASSATRGSYEQYV. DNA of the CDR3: TGTGCCAGCAGTGCCACCCGGGGGTCTTACGAGCAGTACGTC.

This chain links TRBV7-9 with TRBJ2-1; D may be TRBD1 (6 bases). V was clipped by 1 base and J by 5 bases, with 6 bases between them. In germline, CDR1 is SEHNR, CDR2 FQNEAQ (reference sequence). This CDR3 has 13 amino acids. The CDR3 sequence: CASSLGTDNEQFF. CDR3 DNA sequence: TGTGCCAGCAGCTTAGGGACAGACAATGAGCAGTTCTTC.

The CDR3: CASNLSGNNQPQHF. The CDR3 nucleotides are TGTGCCAGCAACTTATCGGGGAACAATCAGCCCCAGCATTTT. The gene calls are TRBV6-1 and TRBJ1-5; D call uncertain. There are 14 residues in the CDR3. Germline CDR1 MNHNS, CDR2 SASEGT. V lost 7 bases to trimming and J lost 3 bases, with 13 bases between them.

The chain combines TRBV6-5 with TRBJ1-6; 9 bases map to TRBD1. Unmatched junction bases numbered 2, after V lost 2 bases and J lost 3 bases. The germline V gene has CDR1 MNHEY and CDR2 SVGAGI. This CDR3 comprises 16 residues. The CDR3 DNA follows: TGTGCCAGCAGTTACGGGACAGGGAACTATAATTCACCCCTCCACTTT. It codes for CASSYGTGNYNSPLHF.

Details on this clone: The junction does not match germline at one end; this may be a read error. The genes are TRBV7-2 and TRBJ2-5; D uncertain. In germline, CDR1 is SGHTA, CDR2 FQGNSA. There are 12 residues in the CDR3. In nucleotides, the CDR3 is TGTGCCAGCAGCAGATCCCAAGGGACCCAGTACTTC. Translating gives CASSRSQGTQYF.

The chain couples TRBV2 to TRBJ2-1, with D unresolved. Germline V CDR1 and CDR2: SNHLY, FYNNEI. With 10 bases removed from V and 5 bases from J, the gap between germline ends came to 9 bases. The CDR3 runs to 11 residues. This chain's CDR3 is CATRLNNEQFF. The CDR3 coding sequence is TGTGCCACGCGCTTGAACAATGAGCAGTTCTTC.

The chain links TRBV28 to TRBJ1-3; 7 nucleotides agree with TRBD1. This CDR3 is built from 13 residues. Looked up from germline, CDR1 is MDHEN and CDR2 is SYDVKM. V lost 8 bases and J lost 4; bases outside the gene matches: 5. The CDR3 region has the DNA TGTGCCAGCCACGACAGGGTCGGAAACACCATATATTTT. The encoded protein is CASHDRVGNTIYF.

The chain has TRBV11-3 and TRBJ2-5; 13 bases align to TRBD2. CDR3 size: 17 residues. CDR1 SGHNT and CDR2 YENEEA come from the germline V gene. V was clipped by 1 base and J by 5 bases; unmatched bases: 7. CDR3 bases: TGTGCCAGCAGCTTAGGAACTAGCGGGGGGGCCGTGGAGACCCAGTACTTC. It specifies CASSLGTSGGAVETQYF.

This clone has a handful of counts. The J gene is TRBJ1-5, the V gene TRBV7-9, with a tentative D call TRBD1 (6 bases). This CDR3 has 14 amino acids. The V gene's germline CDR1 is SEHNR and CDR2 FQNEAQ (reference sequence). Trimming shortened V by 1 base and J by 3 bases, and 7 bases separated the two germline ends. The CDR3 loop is CASSLGDTNQPQHF. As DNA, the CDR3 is TGTGCCAGCAGCTTAGGGGACACCAATCAGCCCCAGCATTTT.

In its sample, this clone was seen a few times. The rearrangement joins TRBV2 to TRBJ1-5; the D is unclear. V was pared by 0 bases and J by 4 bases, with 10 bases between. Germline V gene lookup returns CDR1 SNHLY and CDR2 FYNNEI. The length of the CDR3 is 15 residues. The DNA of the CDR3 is TGTGCCAGCAGTGAAGCGAGGACGGGAAATCAGCCCCAGCATTTT. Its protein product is CASSEARTGNQPQHF.